Listed below are T cell receptor beta chains from one sample, sequenced in a study of technical replicates of blood from a handful of donors. Here immunoSEQ multiplex PCR was the method, and the copy in TCRdb shows in-frame clones only, minus some. The sample holds over 65,000 clones, around 94% seen once. Sequencing used T cells isolated from PBMCs. All receptors derive from a human donor in good health. Each CDR3 is given with its conserved first and last residue. The D gene is left open where the match is weak. Size is omitted from some rows. Given values are once, few, many or a class for expanded clones.

v_gene: TRBV27
abundance: -
d_gene: -
j_gene: TRBJ1-1
CDR3nt: TGTGCCAGCAGTCCCGCGGGGCTTAAGGGACCGGGTACTGAAGCTTTCTTT
CDR3aa: CASSPAGLKGPGTEAFF

v_gene: TRBV25-1
abundance: -
d_gene: TRBD1
j_gene: TRBJ1-1
CDR3nt: TGTGCCAGCAGTGAAGTGATAGGGGACAGGGGAGACGCTTTCTTT
CDR3aa: CASSEVIGDRGDAFF

v_gene: TRBV7-9
abundance: -
d_gene: TRBD2
j_gene: TRBJ2-3
CDR3nt: TGTGCCAGCAGAACTACAGCGGGAGACGCAGATACGCAGTATTTT
CDR3aa: CASRTTAGDADTQYF

v_gene: TRBV28
abundance: -
d_gene: TRBD2
j_gene: TRBJ2-7
CDR3nt: TGTGCCAGCACCCATTGGGGTGTTATCAGCGGGAGCCACGAGCAGTACTTC
CDR3aa: CASTHWGVISGSHEQYF

v_gene: TRBV6-5
abundance: -
d_gene: -
j_gene: TRBJ2-7
CDR3nt: TGTGCCAGCGGGACTTTCTACGAGCAGTACTTC
CDR3aa: CASGTFYEQYF

v_gene: TRBV2
abundance: -
d_gene: TRBD1
j_gene: TRBJ1-2
CDR3nt: TGTGCCAGCAGTTTCGCAGGGGGCCCCTATGAAGGCTACACCTTC
CDR3aa: CASSFAGGPYEGYTF

v_gene: TRBV29-1
abundance: -
d_gene: -
j_gene: TRBJ1-4
CDR3nt: TGCAGCGTTGGTGGAGCAAGACGTAATGAAAAACTGTTTTTT
CDR3aa: CSVGGARRNEKLFF

v_gene: TRBV5-6
abundance: -
d_gene: -
j_gene: TRBJ1-2
CDR3nt: TGTGCCAGCAGCTCGAACTACAGGGATAGGAGCTACACCTTC
CDR3aa: CASSSNYRDRSYTF

v_gene: TRBV7-9
abundance: -
d_gene: -
j_gene: TRBJ2-7
CDR3nt: TGTGCCAGCAGCTCCTCAGGGGAATCCTACGAGCAGTACTTC
CDR3aa: CASSSSGESYEQYF

v_gene: TRBV6-1
abundance: once
d_gene: -
j_gene: TRBJ2-7
CDR3nt: TGTGCCAGCAGTGAGGGACTGTCCCATGGGTACGAGCAGTACTTC
CDR3aa: CASSEGLSHGYEQYF

v_gene: TRBV28
abundance: once
d_gene: TRBD1
j_gene: TRBJ2-7
CDR3nt: TGTGCCAGTCAGGGACAGGGGATGGGCTACGAGCAGTACTTC
CDR3aa: CASQGQGMGYEQYF

v_gene: TRBV5-6
abundance: -
d_gene: -
j_gene: TRBJ2-7
CDR3nt: TGTGCCTCAGGGCGGGGGCCTACCCTACAGTACTTC
CDR3aa: CASGRGPTLQYF

v_gene: TRBV11-3
abundance: -
d_gene: TRBD1
j_gene: TRBJ2-1
CDR3nt: TGTGCCAGCAGCTCGCCTTGGGGGACAGGGGGTAATGAGCAGTTCTTC
CDR3aa: CASSSPWGTGGNEQFF

v_gene: TRBV30
abundance: -
d_gene: -
j_gene: TRBJ1-2
CDR3nt: TGTGCCTGGAGTGTAAGTCGGCAGGGAAATCGCTTC
CDR3aa: CAWSVSRQGNRF

v_gene: TRBV27
abundance: -
d_gene: -
j_gene: TRBJ2-2
CDR3nt: TGTGCCAGCAGTTTCTGGGGAGAAGTCACCGGGGAGCTGTTTTTT
CDR3aa: CASSFWGEVTGELFF

v_gene: TRBV28
abundance: once
d_gene: -
j_gene: TRBJ1-5
CDR3nt: TGTGCCAGCAGTTTATTGCCAGGGAACGGTCAGCCCCAGCATTTT
CDR3aa: CASSLLPGNGQPQHF

v_gene: TRBV2
abundance: -
d_gene: -
j_gene: TRBJ1-5
CDR3nt: TGTGCCAGCAGTGAAGTAAGCAATCAGCCCCAGCATTTT
CDR3aa: CASSEVSNQPQHF

v_gene: TRBV25-1
abundance: -
d_gene: -
j_gene: TRBJ1-1
CDR3nt: TGTGCCAGCAGTGTTGGTGACTTCTCTTTCTTT
CDR3aa: CASSVGDFSFF

v_gene: TRBV5-5
abundance: -
d_gene: -
j_gene: TRBJ1-5
CDR3nt: TGTGCCAGCAGCCGGGGAGAAATCGGCAATCAGCCCCAGCATTTT
CDR3aa: CASSRGEIGNQPQHF

v_gene: TRBV4-1
abundance: -
d_gene: -
j_gene: TRBJ1-5
CDR3nt: TGCGCCAGCAGCCAAGCCTCGAGACAGTTTAGCAATCAGCCCCAGCATTTT
CDR3aa: CASSQASRQFSNQPQHF

v_gene: TRBV7-9
abundance: -
d_gene: -
j_gene: TRBJ1-3
CDR3nt: TGTGCCAGCAGCTTTATGGGAGTTAGCTCTGGAAACACCATATATTTT
CDR3aa: CASSFMGVSSGNTIYF

v_gene: TRBV9
abundance: -
d_gene: -
j_gene: TRBJ2-3
CDR3nt: TGTGCCAGCAGCGCCCACCGGGACTTACACACAGATACGCAGTATTTT
CDR3aa: CASSAHRDLHTDTQYF

v_gene: TRBV19
abundance: -
d_gene: TRBD1
j_gene: TRBJ2-7
CDR3nt: TGTGCCAGTAGTATAGATGGGACAGCCTCCTACGAGCAGTACTTC
CDR3aa: CASSIDGTASYEQYF

v_gene: TRBV9
abundance: -
d_gene: TRBD1
j_gene: TRBJ1-2
CDR3nt: TGTGCCAGCAGCGTAGTGGCAGGGGGCACCACCTATGGCTACACCTTC
CDR3aa: CASSVVAGGTTYGYTF

v_gene: TRBV28
abundance: -
d_gene: TRBD2
j_gene: TRBJ2-7
CDR3nt: TGTGCCAGCAGTTTCGGAGGGAGGGACTACGAGCAGTACTTC
CDR3aa: CASSFGGRDYEQYF

v_gene: TRBV6-6
abundance: -
d_gene: TRBD1
j_gene: TRBJ1-5
CDR3nt: TGTGCCAGCAGTTTCATTACAGGGGGCGGCAATCAGCCCCAGCATTTT
CDR3aa: CASSFITGGGNQPQHF

v_gene: TRBV6-1
abundance: -
d_gene: TRBD1
j_gene: TRBJ2-1
CDR3nt: TGTGCCAGCAGTGAACTTGGGACAGGGTATGATGAGCAGTTCTTC
CDR3aa: CASSELGTGYDEQFF

v_gene: TRBV2
abundance: -
d_gene: TRBD1
j_gene: TRBJ2-5
CDR3nt: TGTGCCAGCAGTAAACAGGGGGCGTCAGGGGAGACCCAGTACTTC
CDR3aa: CASSKQGASGETQYF

v_gene: TRBV6-4
abundance: -
d_gene: -
j_gene: TRBJ2-1
CDR3nt: TGTGCCAGCAGCGAAAGCGGAAGCTCCTACAATGAGCAGTTCTTC
CDR3aa: CASSESGSSYNEQFF

v_gene: TRBV18
abundance: -
d_gene: -
j_gene: TRBJ1-1
CDR3nt: TGTGCCAGCTCACCAAGAGGCCAGGGTTACATGAACACTGAAGCTTTCTTT
CDR3aa: CASSPRGQGYMNTEAFF

v_gene: TRBV7-2
abundance: -
d_gene: -
j_gene: TRBJ1-1
CDR3nt: TGTGCCAGCAGCTTACAGGGAAGGAGCACTGAAGCTTTCTTT
CDR3aa: CASSLQGRSTEAFF

v_gene: TRBV7-9
abundance: once
d_gene: -
j_gene: TRBJ1-5
CDR3nt: TGTGCCAGCAGCGCAGACAATCAGCCCCAGCATTTT
CDR3aa: CASSADNQPQHF

v_gene: TRBV6-6
abundance: -
d_gene: -
j_gene: TRBJ2-1
CDR3nt: TGTGCCAGCAGTAGGGAGGATGAGCAGTTCTTC
CDR3aa: CASSREDEQFF

v_gene: TRBV28
abundance: -
d_gene: TRBD2
j_gene: TRBJ2-7
CDR3nt: TGTGCCAGCAGTTTACCCGGACTAGCGGGAGCCGAGCAGTACTTC
CDR3aa: CASSLPGLAGAEQYF

v_gene: TRBV5-4
abundance: -
d_gene: -
j_gene: TRBJ2-5
CDR3nt: TGTGCCAGCAGCCCACACTCCGGGGGTGTGGCCCAGTACTTC
CDR3aa: CASSPHSGGVAQYF

v_gene: TRBV19
abundance: once
d_gene: -
j_gene: TRBJ2-2
CDR3nt: TGTGCCAGTAGAGATCCTACAGGACGCTCGAACACCGGGGAGCTGTTTTTT
CDR3aa: CASRDPTGRSNTGELFF

v_gene: TRBV30
abundance: -
d_gene: TRBD1
j_gene: TRBJ2-6
CDR3nt: TGTGCCTGGAGCCAGGGGGCTGGGGCCAACGTCCTGACTTTC
CDR3aa: CAWSQGAGANVLTF

v_gene: TRBV7-3
abundance: -
d_gene: TRBD2
j_gene: TRBJ2-5
CDR3nt: TGTGCCAGCAGCTTTGGACTAGCGGGGACCCAGTACTTC
CDR3aa: CASSFGLAGTQYF

v_gene: TRBV27
abundance: once
d_gene: -
j_gene: TRBJ2-2
CDR3nt: TGTGCCAGCAGTTCAATCAACACCGGGGAGCTGTTTTTT
CDR3aa: CASSSINTGELFF

v_gene: TRBV9
abundance: -
d_gene: TRBD2
j_gene: TRBJ2-4
CDR3nt: TGTGCCAGCAGCGTGGAGCGGGGTGCCAAAAACATTCAGTACTTC
CDR3aa: CASSVERGAKNIQYF